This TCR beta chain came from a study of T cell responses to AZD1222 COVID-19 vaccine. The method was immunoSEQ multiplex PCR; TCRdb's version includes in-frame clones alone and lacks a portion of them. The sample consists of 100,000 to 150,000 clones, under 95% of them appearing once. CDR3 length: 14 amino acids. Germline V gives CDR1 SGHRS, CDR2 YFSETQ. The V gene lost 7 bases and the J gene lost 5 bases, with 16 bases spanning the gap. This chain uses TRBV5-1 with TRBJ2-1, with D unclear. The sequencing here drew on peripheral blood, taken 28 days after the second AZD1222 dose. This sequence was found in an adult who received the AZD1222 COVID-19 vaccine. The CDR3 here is CASGQGSADNEQFF. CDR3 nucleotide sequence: TGCGCCAGCGGGCAAGGGTCCGCGGACAATGAGCAGTTCTTC.